A single T cell receptor beta chain is shown here with its context. Its recognized antigen is unknown. Base qualities are not provided; no much larger clone lies one nucleotide away. The library was made by multiplex PCR. The sequencer was an Illumina HiSeq 4000. TCR beta libraries were built with iRepertoire HTBI primers and Arm-PCR amplification of CDR3 regions. PCR products were gel purified before sequencing. The paper's data handling went like this. Across samples, about 64 TRBV and roughly 13 TRBJ segments were identified and used for gene usage analysis of CDR3 amino acid clonotypes. Filtered high-quality paired reads were merged into contigs using COPE and FqMerger. BLAST was used to align contigs to IMGT TRBV, TRBD and TRBJ reference genes, with CDR3 defined following IMGT. Clonotypes above 0.1% frequency were classified as highly expanded clones. Repertoire diversity was measured by Shannon entropy, and V-J evenness by the Gini coefficient. A clonotype found in more than one individual was treated as public. TCRdb trimmed the raw reads at Q25, called clones with MiXCR and kept productive beta chains. Each entry is one CDR3 protein sequence, shown with its most common DNA and genes. TCRdb, not the authors, supplied the V and J calls. Across this sample there are under 450,000 distinct CDR3 sequences, with less than 25% seen only once. In total, the top ten clones hold approximately 26% of the sample.

This sample was taken from a study of regulatory T cells in long-lasting Graves disease (dated by TCRdb to about 2021). Concerning the study at large: Persistent Graves' disease meant more than 5 years of antithyroid drug treatment with TSH receptor autoantibodies that stayed positive. This study used TCR sequencing and RNA sequencing of peripheral blood to compare persistent Graves' disease patients against newly diagnosed Graves' disease patients. The study was registered as a clinical trial and conducted in China. A total of roughly 35 samples underwent TCR sequencing: around 13 from persistent and roughly 20 from newly diagnosed Graves' disease patients. On average, persistent Graves' disease patients in the clinical cohort had been on antithyroid drugs for around ten years.

From its cysteine to its phenylalanine, the CDR3 spans 10 amino acids. Only CDR3 DNA remains: 30 bases, in frame from the first base. From a lookup of the germline V gene (reference sequence), CDR1 and CDR2 are GTSNPN and SVGIG. Trimming removed 6 bases from V and 14 bases from J, leaving 11 bases between the germline ends. What the work shows at the level of the full study, not this receptor alone: As a limitation, the authors acknowledged that the small sample size may reduce accuracy. Patients with persistent disease shared more public clonotypes (fewer than 3,000) than newly diagnosed patients did (approximately 990). Persistent Graves' disease patients showed lower TCR Shannon entropy and fewer highly expanded clones than newly diagnosed patients, suggesting clonal expansion. Because the primary lesion, thyroid tissue, could not be accessed, the study looked at peripheral blood alone. Sequencing and analysis were restricted to the TCR beta chain. Persistent disease showed preferential use of TRBV28, TRBJ1-2 and TRBJ2-5, whereas newly diagnosed disease favored TRBV20-1 and TRBJ2-1.

Explained via the paper, the time point label denotes: persistent/refractory GD, antithyroid drugs over 5 years with positive TRAb. For both TCR sequencing and RNA sequencing, RNA was extracted from PBMCs in TRIzol. The diagnosis of Graves' disease followed American Thyroid Association guidelines. Patients were recruited from an endocrinology department in Xi'an, China. From each patient, around 8.3 milliliters of peripheral blood was collected into an EDTA anticoagulant tube. Ficoll Paque Plus density gradient separation was used to isolate PBMCs, and no further T cell sorting was done. An Agilent 2100 Bioanalyzer and agarose gel were used to check RNA quality, while a NanoDrop 2000 measured RNA concentration.

The chain couples TRBV30 to TRBJ1-6; a tentative D call is TRBD1 (6 bases match). Sequencing was performed on peripheral blood mononuclear cells (PBMCs), taken when the disease was refractory, from a patient treated with antithyroid drugs. This clonotype originated in a female donor with Graves disease. The sequenced DNA is TGTGCCTGCGAGGGGGGATCCCTCCACTTT. Its translation is CACEGGSLHF.